A single sample gave rise to the 24 T cell receptor beta chains below, sequenced in a study of T cells in Graves' hyperthyroidism and ophthalmopathy. Amplification of TCR beta CDR3 regions was performed using RNA transcripts as template. Primed by the HTBI set, a first-round RT-PCR was run on the TCR CDR3. TCRdb used MiXCR to reprocess the multiplex PCR reads, holding one entry per CDR3 protein. The repertoire holds about 610,000 distinct CDR3 sequences, about 45% seen once, with about 8.3% in the top ten. Sequenced input: peripheral blood or thyroid tissue (not recorded which). These receptor sequences come from a woman in her late teens or twenties with Graves' hyperthyroidism.

This clonotype showed up many times. CDR3 nucleotide sequence: TGTGCCAGCAGCCGAGGGGGGGCGGCGGACTATGGCTACACCTTC. Its protein is CASSRGGAADYGYTF. The chain links TRBV14 to TRBJ1-2, with D possibly TRBD1 on 6 matching bases. Per germline, CDR1 SGHDN and CDR2 FVKESK. The CDR3 runs to 15 residues. V shed 4 bases and J shed 3 bases, with 15 bases lying between them.

This clonotype was recorded many times. The chain has TRBV10-3 and TRBJ2-2; D call uncertain. Germline CDR1 and CDR2: ENHRY and SYGVKD. V was pared by 3 bases and J by 7 bases, with 9 bases between. There are 13 residues in the CDR3. CDR3: CAISDPAIGELFF. The CDR3 nucleotides are TGTGCCATCAGTGACCCTGCTATCGGGGAGCTGTTTTTT.

This clonotype was seen repeatedly, ten times or more. This chain uses TRBV20-1 with TRBJ1-5, with D maybe TRBD1 (6 bases). Germline CDR1 reads DFQATT; CDR2 reads SNEGSKA (reference sequence). V lost 3 bases to trimming and J lost 7 bases, with 16 bases between them. The CDR3 spans 14 residues. As DNA, the CDR3 is TGCAGTGCTAGCCAACAGCATAGGGGGCAGCCCCAGCATTTT. Protein product: CSASQQHRGQPQHF.

This clonotype appeared many times. The chain couples TRBV13 to TRBJ2-7; 8 bases line up with TRBD2. CDR1 and CDR2 (germline): PRHDT, FYEKMQ (reference sequence). The CDR3 contains 15 residues. J lost 0 bases, V lost 5 bases, and 6 bases had no gene match. CDR3 nucleotides: TGTGCCAGCAGCCCCCGTAGCGGGGTCTCCTACGAGCAGTACTTC. Translation: CASSPRSGVSYEQYF.

This chain uses TRBV25-1 with TRBJ1-5; the D is unclear. Germline V gives CDR1 MGHDK, CDR2 SYGVNS. The CDR3 covers 14 residues. Trimming removed 7 bases from V and 0 bases from J, with 10 bases in between. The CDR3 sequence is CASNLFYSNQPQHF. CDR3 DNA sequence: TGTGCCAGCAATCTCTTTTATAGCAATCAGCCCCAGCATTTT.

DNA for the CDR3: TGCAGCGTTGTTCCGCAGGGGGACAACCACGAGCAGTACTTC. This gives the protein CSVVPQGDNHEQYF. The chain carries TRBV29-1 and TRBJ2-7; 7 positions agree with TRBD1. This CDR3 comprises 14 residues. Germline CDR1 and CDR2: SQVTM and ANQGSEA. With V trimmed by 4 bases and J by 5 bases, 11 bases remained unmatched.

This clonotype was recorded at least ten times. The rearrangement links TRBV12-3 or TRBV12-4 to TRBJ2-5, with TRBD2 matching over 7 bases. The V gene end was trimmed by 6 bases and the J gene end by 4 bases; junction bases not matched to a gene: 20. The CDR3 is 18 amino acids. The CDR3, as DNA: TGTGCCAGCAGCCGAGGCTCAATCGGGGGAGGGCCGAGAGAGACCCAGTACTTC. Its translation is CASSRGSIGGGPRETQYF.

This clonotype has a count of ten or more. The V gene is TRBV5-8, the J gene TRBJ1-2, with a weak D call TRBD1 (5 bases). This CDR3 has 14 residues. Trimming left V 4 bases short and J 4 bases short, with 14 bases between. Germline V gene sequence: CDR1 SGHTS, CDR2 YDEGEE. CDR3 loop: CASSRETGGYGYTF. CDR3 DNA: TGTGCCAGCAGCAGAGAAACCGGGGGCTATGGCTACACCTTC.

The rearrangement links TRBV7-9 to TRBJ2-5; TRBD2 matches 10 bases. The CDR3 totals 16 residues. Germline V gene data show CDR1 as SEHNR and CDR2 as FQNEAQ (reference sequence). V shed 5 bases and J 5 bases; nucleotides not matched to a gene: 11. The CDR3, as DNA: TGTGCCAGCAGCCCTAGCGGGAGCTTAGGTCGGGAGACCCAGTACTTC. This codes for CASSPSGSLGRETQYF.

CDR3 protein: CASSLYASPDTGELFF. In DNA, the CDR3 is TGTGCCAGCAGCTTATACGCTAGCCCTGACACCGGGGAGCTGTTTTTT. The chain joins TRBV7-8 to TRBJ2-2; tentative D call: TRBD2 (5 bases). The CDR3 loop spans 16 amino acids. Trimming pared 2 bases from V and 3 bases from J, leaving 13 bases between. Germline CDR1 reads SGHVS; CDR2 reads FQNEAQ. The variable domain in full, completed from reference TRBV7-8 and TRBJ2-2, reads GAGVSQSPRYKVAKRGQDVALRCDPISGHVSLFWYQQALGQGPEFLTYFQNEAQLDKSGLPSDRFFAERPEGSVSTLKIQRTQQEDSAVYLCASSLYASPDTGELFFGEGSRLTVL.

On this clonotype itself: One end of the junction varies from germline; a read error may be responsible. This sequence joins TRBV24-1 and TRBJ2-7; D possibly matches TRBD1 or TRBD2 (5 bases each). The germline gives CDR1 KGHDR, CDR2 SFDVKD. The CDR3 runs 13 residues. CDR3 sequence (DNA): TGTGCCACCAGTGTACTTGAGAGGGGTGAGCAGCTCTTC. It codes for CATSVLERGEQLF.

In its sample, this clonotype was seen many times. V and J are TRBV4-3 and TRBJ2-7; possible D gene TRBD2, 6 bases. Trimming shortened V by 0 bases and J by 2 bases, and 11 bases separated the two germline ends. There are 15 residues in the CDR3. Looked up from germline, CDR1 is LGHNA and CDR2 is YSLEER. CDR3 nucleotide sequence: TGCGCCAGCAGCCAAGACGGAGGGTGGGCCTACGAGCAGTACTTC. Translation: CASSQDGGWAYEQYF.

In this sample, this clonotype turned up many times. V usage is TRBV3-1 and J usage is TRBJ2-7; D is undetermined. The CDR3 spans 15 residues. The V gene lost 1 base and the J gene lost 3 bases, with 13 bases spanning the gap. CDR1 and CDR2 (germline): LGHDT, YNNKEL (reference sequence). Written as DNA, the CDR3 is TGTGCCAGCAGCCAAGTAGGGCCAGGAAGCTACGAGCAGTACTTC. Amino acid sequence: CASSQVGPGSYEQYF.

For this clonotype: This could be a read error, since a much larger clone is one nucleotide away. The V call is TRBV20-1, the J call TRBJ2-2; a possible D gene is TRBD1 (6 bases). Germline CDR1 DFQATT, CDR2 SNEGSKA (reference sequence). CDR3 length: 15 residues. The CDR3 region is CSARVDRRNAGELFF. The CDR3 region has the DNA TGCAGTGCTAGGGTGGACAGAAGGAACGCCGGGGAGCTGTTTTTT.

V is TRBV29-1 and J is TRBJ1-2; possible D gene TRBD1, 6 bases. CDR3 length: 11 amino acids. Germline V CDR1 and CDR2: SQVTM, ANQGSEA. In nucleotides, the CDR3 is TGCAGTGATCAGGGGAACTATGGCTACACCTTC. Amino acid sequence: CSDQGNYGYTF.

V gene TRBV9 combines with J gene TRBJ1-2; D might be TRBD1 (5 bases). In germline, CDR1 is SGDLS, CDR2 YYNGEE. The CDR3 extends over 14 amino acids. Trimming pared 5 bases from V and 4 bases from J, leaving 15 bases between. The CDR3 protein is CASSRLVGAYGYTF. The CDR3, as DNA: TGTGCCAGCAGTCGACTCGTCGGGGCCTATGGCTACACCTTC. Drawing the rest from reference TRBV9 and TRBJ1-2, the complete variable domain is DSGVTQTPKHLITATGQRVTLRCSPRSGDLSVYWYQQSLDQGLQFLIQYYNGEERAKGNILERFSAQQFPDLHSELNLSSLELGDSALYFCASSRLVGAYGYTFGSGTRLTVV.

The CDR3: CATPPRPGGGYGYTF. The DNA of the CDR3 is TGTGCCACCCCTCCTAGGCCAGGGGGAGGCTATGGCTACACCTTC. V and J are TRBV24-1 and TRBJ1-2, with 7 nucleotides matching TRBD1. The CDR3 totals 15 residues. Germline V lookup: CDR1 KGHDR, CDR2 SFDVKD. V was clipped by 9 bases and J by 4 bases; unmatched bases: 13.

This clonotype appeared many times. The rearrangement uses TRBV5-1 and TRBJ2-1; D unresolved. V was pared by 4 bases and J by 10 bases, with 18 bases between. CDR1 and CDR2 (germline): SGHRS, YFSETQ. The CDR3 is 14 amino acids. The CDR3 reads CASSPLRESGEQFF. DNA for the CDR3: TGCGCCAGCAGCCCTCTACGCGAGTCCGGCGAGCAGTTCTTC. The full variable domain, its missing parts supplied by reference TRBV5-1 and TRBJ2-1, is KAGVTQTPRYLIKTRGQQVTLSCSPISGHRSVSWYQQTPGQGLQFLFEYFSETQRNKGNFPGRFSGRQFSNSRSEMNVSTLELGDSALYLCASSPLRESGEQFFGPGTRLTVL.

This clonotype has only a few counts. The gene calls are TRBV5-1 and TRBJ2-7; 7 bases map to TRBD2. Germline loops: CDR1 SGHRS, CDR2 YFSETQ. V was clipped by 2 bases and J by 7 bases; unmatched bases: 9. CDR3 length equals 14 residues. The CDR3 bases are TGCGCCAGCAGCTTTAGCGGGCAGGTATGGGAGCAGTACTTC. It is translated as CASSFSGQVWEQYF.

This chain links TRBV7-2 with TRBJ2-5; unclear D gene. With 5 bases removed from V and 2 bases from J, the gap between germline ends came to 9 bases. Per germline, CDR1 SGHTA and CDR2 FQGNSA. This CDR3 spans 13 amino acids. The CDR3 DNA reads as TGTGCCAGCAGCACTGGGGTTCAAGAGACCCAGTACTTC. It encodes CASSTGVQETQYF.

This clonotype was seen ten or more times. This sequence joins TRBV5-1 and TRBJ1-2; D may be TRBD1 (6 bases). The CDR3 has 14 amino acids. V lost 0 bases and J lost 8, with 14 bases in between. Germline loops: CDR1 SGHRS, CDR2 YFSETQ. This CDR3 is CASSLALQGGGYTF. Written as DNA, the CDR3 is TGCGCCAGCAGCTTGGCCTTACAGGGAGGCGGCTACACCTTC.

V gene TRBV6-6 combines with J gene TRBJ2-5; 15 nucleotides align to TRBD2. Germline V lookup: CDR1 MNHNY, CDR2 SVGAGI (reference sequence). V lost 5 bases to trimming and J lost 5 bases; unmatched junction nucleotides: 9. CDR3 length equals 17 residues. In nucleotides, the CDR3 is TGTGCCAGCAGTACCGCGGGACTAGCGGGAGGCCGCGAGACCCAGTACTTC. Encoded protein: CASSTAGLAGGRETQYF.

This clonotype has only one observation. J is TRBJ2-7 and V is TRBV2; 8 bases map to TRBD1. The CDR3 covers 13 residues. Germline V gene sequence: CDR1 SNHLY, CDR2 FYNNEI. After removal of 5 bases from V and 6 bases from J, the junction contained 6 bases not matched to a gene. The CDR3 nucleotides read TGTGCCAGCAGTCAACAGGGGGGTGCCGAGCAGTACTTC. It translates to CASSQQGGAEQYF.

This clonotype occurred many times. The V gene is TRBV7-8, the J gene TRBJ1-5; 10 bases are shared with TRBD1. The CDR3 totals 15 residues. Germline assignment: CDR1 SGHVS and CDR2 FQNEAQ. V trimming: 0 bases; J trimming: 7 bases; junction bases outside the gene matches: 3. The CDR3 region has the DNA TGTGCCAGCAGCTTAGCGCGGACAGGGGGACAGCCCCAGCATTTT. Its translation: CASSLARTGGQPQHF.